Each of the 7 T cell receptor beta chains below was sequenced from the same sample in a study of blood T cells in healthy people across ages. Next came a second PCR, run for about 7 to 12 cycles, which used a sample-barcoded 5' primer along with a J-beta primer mix. TCRdb ran MiXCR on the 5' RACE reads and lists one entry per CDR3 protein. The sample has roughly 1,500,000 distinct CDR3 sequences; 34% are singletons. What was sequenced was blood. All receptors derive from a woman aged 25 to 39 in good health.

This clonotype was seen more than once but under ten times. The V gene is TRBV6-6, the J gene TRBJ2-7; no definite D call. Germline V gene sequence: CDR1 MNHNY, CDR2 SVGAGI (reference sequence). The CDR3 runs 15 residues. The ends were cut back, 2 bases at V and 1 base at J, with 12 bases in the middle. This chain's CDR3 is CASSYLLAGSYEQYF. CDR3 DNA sequence: TGTGCCAGCAGTTACCTCCTTGCCGGGTCCTACGAGCAGTACTTC.

The table lists this clonotype with a few counts. The chain is built from TRBV2 and TRBJ2-3; weak D call: TRBD1 (5 bases). Germline V gives CDR1 SNHLY, CDR2 FYNNEI. V lost 7 bases and J lost 6, with 17 bases in between. This CDR3 has 14 residues. The CDR3 sequence is CASIWTQGRDTQYF. The CDR3 DNA follows: TGTGCCAGCATTTGGACCCAGGGCAGGGATACGCAGTATTTT.

The sample holds a few counts of this clonotype. This sequence joins TRBV6-1 and TRBJ2-1; D assignment may be TRBD1 or TRBD2 (6 bases each). With 6 bases removed from V and 6 bases from J, the gap between germline ends came to 21 bases. This CDR3 has 16 residues. Germline V CDR1 and CDR2: MNHNS, SASEGT. The CDR3 DNA reads TGTGCCAGCAGGTTAGGGGGGCGTAGTGCGTTCAATGAGCAGTTCTTC. This translates into CASRLGGRSAFNEQFF.

The chain is built from TRBV21-1 and TRBJ2-3; the DNA was not compared with TRBD2, the D call given in the table. TRBV21-1 is a recognized pseudogene. The CDR3 covers 18 residues. CDR3 in amino acids: CASSKKRVTGGPMDTQYF. The CDR3 DNA is TGTGCCAGCAGCAAAAAAAGGGTTACGGGAGGGCCGATGGATACGCAGTATTTT.

For this clonotype: The germline gene is not matched at one end of the junction; a read error may be the cause. This chain uses TRBV28 with TRBJ2-3; D may be TRBD1 or TRBD2 (7 bases each). The CDR3 is 16 amino acids. Germline-derived CDR1 and CDR2 are MDHEN and SYDVKM. CDR3 in amino acids: CASSLTRGEGTDTRYF. DNA for the CDR3: TGTGCCAGCAGTCTAACCCGGGGGGAAGGGACAGATACGCGGTATTTT.

This clonotype was recorded once. The rearrangement links TRBV24-1 to TRBJ2-7; D might be TRBD2 (5 bases). This CDR3 spans 13 amino acids. Germline values: CDR1 KGHDR, CDR2 SFDVKD. CDR3 region: CGGYLRATYEQYF. CDR3 in DNA: TGTGGGGGATATTTGAGGGCCACGTACGAGCAGTACTTC.

The rearrangement uses TRBV9 and TRBJ2-5; no definite D call. The CDR3 totals 16 residues. Trimming took off 3 bases at V and 0 bases at J, with 15 bases between the two ends. Germline CDR1 is SGDLS and CDR2 is YYNGEE. DNA for the CDR3: TGTGCCAGCAGCGCTTCCAGGAGAGGTTACCAAGAGACCCAGTACTTC. Its protein product is CASSASRRGYQETQYF.